This T cell receptor beta chain was retrieved from a study of vaccination and CD4 T cells after COVID-19. For the study at large: The study enrolled six male and four female convalescents, two of whom were Hispanic. Sampling after COVID took place at a median of around 91 days (range 35 to 161) following diagnosis.

TCRdb itself ran the PCR reads through MiXCR, one entry per CDR3 protein. The sample consists of more than 20,000 distinct CDR3 sequences, 51% of them appearing once. March to December 2020 was the span of positive PCR dates, which predated US Alpha, Beta and Delta variants. This clonotype has just one count. The germline V gene encodes CDR1 SEHNR and CDR2 FQNEAQ (reference sequence). Trimming took 4 bases from V and 6 from J; bases not matched to a gene: 8. This CDR3 is 15 amino acids long. The rearrangement links TRBV7-9 to TRBJ2-1; 8 bases line up with TRBD2. The starting material was CD4+ T cells from blood, obtained before SARS-CoV-2 vaccination. The source of this sequence is a human donor who had recovered from COVID-19. CDR3 region: CASSYSGKASNEQFF. Here the CDR3 DNA reads TGTGCCAGCAGCTATAGCGGGAAAGCTAGCAATGAGCAGTTCTTC.